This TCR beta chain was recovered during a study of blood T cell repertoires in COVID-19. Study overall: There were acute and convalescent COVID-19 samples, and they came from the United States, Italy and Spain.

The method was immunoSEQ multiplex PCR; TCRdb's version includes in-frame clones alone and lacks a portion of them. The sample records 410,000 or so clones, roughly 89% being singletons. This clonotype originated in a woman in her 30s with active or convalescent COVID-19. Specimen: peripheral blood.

Here the CDR3 reads CASSDAGQWYF. CDR3 sequence (DNA): TGTGCCAGCAGCGACGCGGGGCAATGGTACTTC. The chain uses TRBV6-5 and TRBJ2-7; TRBD2 is a possible D gene (6 bases). The CDR3 spans 11 residues. Looked up from germline, CDR1 is MNHEY and CDR2 is SVGAGI. V was cut by 6 bases and J by 12 bases, with 15 bases left in between.